This passage covers 9 T cell receptor beta chains from one sample sequenced in a study of CD8+ T cells in alopecia areata. Treatment denoted: oral pan-JAK inhibitor, 5-10 mg twice daily. Sequencing templates came from extracted RNA that was reverse transcribed into cDNA. Produced via immunoSEQ multiplex PCR; TCRdb's table is partial and in-frame only. Of about 74,000 clones in the sample, 29% were seen once. The sequencing here drew on CD8+ T cells sorted from blood, taken at week 4, from a patient treated with tofacitinib. All receptors derive from a human donor with alopecia areata.

The chain recombines TRBV29-1 with TRBJ1-2; unclear D gene. The CDR3 has 12 amino acids. Trimming removed 4 bases from V and 1 base from J, with 7 bases in between. Germline CDR1 reads SQVTM; CDR2 reads ANQGSEA. CDR3 sequence: CSVGGNNYGYTF. CDR3 nucleotide sequence: TGCAGCGTTGGTGGAAATAACTATGGCTACACCTTC.

This clone was seen only a few times. The chain recombines TRBV7-9 with TRBJ2-2; D is unclear. Trimming took off 6 bases at V and 0 bases at J, with 8 bases between the two ends. CDR1 and CDR2 from the germline V gene are SEHNR and FQNEAQ (reference sequence). The CDR3 spans 14 residues. The CDR3, as DNA: TGTGCCAGCAGTCGTATCTCGAACACCGGGGAGCTGTTTTTT. Encoded protein: CASSRISNTGELFF.

This clone was recorded a few times. The chain uses TRBV27 and TRBJ2-7, with D maybe TRBD1 (6 bases). The CDR3 runs 16 residues. Germline V CDR1 and CDR2: MNHEY, SMNVEV (reference sequence). V dropped 4 bases and J dropped 2 bases, with 18 bases sitting between them. The CDR3 DNA reads as TGTGCCAGCAGTTCCCAAACCCGGGACACTCCCTACGAGCAGTACTTC. It is translated as CASSSQTRDTPYEQYF.

In its sample, this clone ranks as medium-sized (0.01 to 0.1%). The chain links TRBV11-1 to TRBJ2-5, with TRBD2 matching 7 bases. CDR3 size: 15 residues. The germline CDR1 and CDR2 sequences are SGHAT and FQDESV (reference sequence). The ends lost 5 bases at V and 4 bases at J; junction bases unmatched: 10. CDR3 nucleotides: TGTGCCAGCAGCATCACCGGGACTACCGGAGAGACCCAGTACTTC. Protein: CASSITGTTGETQYF.

This clone was observed at least ten times. The sample holds other DNA sequences that translate to the same CDR3. The gene calls are TRBV7-9 and TRBJ2-1; 12 nucleotides align to TRBD2. This CDR3 region has 13 residues. CDR1 is SEHNR and CDR2 is FQNEAQ in the germline V gene (reference sequence). Unmatched junction bases numbered 5, after V lost 8 bases and J lost 9 bases. As DNA, the CDR3 is TGTGCCAGCCTCCTAGCGGGAGGGCTTGAGCAGTTCTTC. It yields the protein CASLLAGGLEQFF.

This clone was recorded a few times. The V call is TRBV7-9, the J call TRBJ1-2, with TRBD1 as a possible D gene (5 bases). Trimming took 4 bases from V and 1 from J, leaving 16 bases between them. CDR1 is SEHNR, CDR2 FQNEAQ, per germline (reference sequence). The CDR3 has 16 amino acids. In DNA, the CDR3 is TGTGCCAGCAGCTCCGACAGAAACCCAAATAACTATGGCTACACCTTC. Translating it yields CASSSDRNPNNYGYTF.

The V and J genes are TRBV30 and TRBJ1-2; D may be TRBD1 (5 bases). The CDR3 sequence is 18 residues long. V lost 1 base and J 3 bases, leaving 24 bases between the germline ends. Germline V lookup: CDR1 GTSNPN, CDR2 SVGIG (reference sequence). The CDR3 DNA is TGTGCCTGGAGTGAGGAGGTCCGAGGGACGTTAGCGGACTATGGCTACACCTTC. It codes for CAWSEEVRGTLADYGYTF.

This rearrangement joins TRBV25-1 to TRBJ2-3; no clear D. Per the germline V gene, CDR1 is MGHDK and CDR2 is SYGVNS. The V end lost 4 bases, the J end lost 6 bases, and 5 bases lay between the germline ends. CDR3 length equals 11 residues. The CDR3 DNA follows: TGTGCCAGCAGTGTGGGGGATACGCAGTATTTT. This translates into CASSVGDTQYF.

V is TRBV29-1 and J is TRBJ2-1, with TRBD1 identical over 9 bases. Germline V gene lookup returns CDR1 SQVTM and CDR2 ANQGSEA. V was clipped by 7 bases and J by 5 bases; unmatched bases: 12. The CDR3 length is 15 residues. CDR3 sequence reads: CSADGIRTGDNEQFF. CDR3 nucleotides: TGCAGCGCAGACGGGATCAGGACAGGGGACAATGAGCAGTTCTTC.